The 29 T cell receptor beta chains below all came from one sample that was sequenced in a study of blood T cell repertoires in COVID-19. Data came from immunoSEQ multiplex PCR; TCRdb stores just in-frame clones and leaves some out. The sample records about 69,000 clones, approximately 84% being singletons. The sequenced sample consisted of peripheral blood. The receptors stem from a man in his fifties with COVID-19, enrolled during active disease.

The chain uses TRBV2 and TRBJ2-1; 10 positions agree with TRBD2. Germline loops: CDR1 SNHLY, CDR2 FYNNEI. Trimming at V came to 5 bases and at J to 9 bases, leaving 1 base not matched to a gene. This CDR3 is built from 12 residues. This CDR3 is CASSLAGGEQFF. The DNA of the CDR3 is TGTGCCAGCAGTTTAGCGGGGGGTGAGCAGTTCTTC.

The V call is TRBV6-2 or TRBV6-3, the J call TRBJ1-5; 10 nucleotides line up with TRBD1. The CDR3 has 20 amino acids. V lost 5 bases and J lost 2; bases outside the gene matches: 18. Germline V gene sequence: CDR1 MNHEY, CDR2 SVGEGT. The CDR3 DNA sequence: TGTGCCAGCAGTCCCACCCCGGGACAGGGGCATTTTAAGGGCAATCAGCCCCAGCATTTT. Protein: CASSPTPGQGHFKGNQPQHF.

J is TRBJ1-1 and V is TRBV19; D not resolved. CDR1 and CDR2 (germline): LNHDA, SQIVND (reference sequence). The V end was cut by 5 bases, the J end by 5 bases, with 18 bases between. This CDR3 is built from 15 residues. The CDR3 coding sequence is TGTGCCAGTAGTCGCAGAGGCGGGATGGGGACTGAAGCTTTCTTT. Amino acid sequence: CASSRRGGMGTEAFF.

The V gene is TRBV12-5, the J gene TRBJ1-5; 8 bases are a match to TRBD1. This CDR3 region has 17 residues. The germline CDR1 and CDR2 sequences are LGHNT and FRNRAP. After removal of 0 bases from V and 2 bases from J, the junction contained 6 bases not matched to a gene. In DNA form, the CDR3 reads TGTGCTAGTGGTTTGGTTACAGGGGGTTTGCGCAATCAGCCCCAGCATTTT. Translation gives CASGLVTGGLRNQPQHF.

This clone was detected once. The rearrangement links TRBV5-1 to TRBJ2-1, with D possibly matching TRBD2 (6 bases). Trimming removed 1 base at V and 12 bases at J, with 20 bases between. This CDR3 spans 15 amino acids. Germline CDR1 is SGHRS and CDR2 is YFSETQ. For the CDR3, the DNA is TGCGCCAGCAGCTTGTCCCCGGGGGTCGACGGGGTGCAGTTCTTC. As protein: CASSLSPGVDGVQFF.

The rearrangement uses TRBV5-6 and TRBJ2-3; 7 bases agree with TRBD1. V lost 2 bases, J lost 4 bases, and 10 bases stayed unmatched. The CDR3 is made up of 16 amino acids. The germline gives CDR1 SGHDT, CDR2 YYEEEE. The CDR3 DNA is TGTGCCAGCAGCTTAACAGGGGTAATAGTCGCAGATACGCAGTATTTT. It specifies CASSLTGVIVADTQYF.

The J gene is TRBJ2-2, the V gene TRBV7-9, with a tentative D call TRBD1 (6 bases). Trimming stripped 0 bases from V and 1 base from J, with 12 bases between. Germline CDR1 reads SEHNR; CDR2 reads FQNEAQ (reference sequence). The CDR3 spans 17 residues. CDR3 bases: TGTGCCAGCAGCTTAGCAACCGGGACACGGAACACCGGGGAGCTGTTTTTT. It codes for CASSLATGTRNTGELFF.

In this sample, this clone turned up a few times. V is TRBV11-2 and J is TRBJ1-6; D not certain. The CDR3 runs to 13 residues. Trimming left V 7 bases short and J 7 bases short, with 11 bases between. Germline V gives CDR1 SGHAT, CDR2 FQNNGV. CDR3 DNA: TGTGCCAGCACCACAGCTTGGAATTCACCCCTCCACTTT. Its protein is CASTTAWNSPLHF.

This clone was detected only a few times. The rearrangement links TRBV7-6 to TRBJ1-4, with D unresolved. Trimming took 4 bases from V and 0 from J, leaving 9 bases between them. The CDR3 loop spans 15 amino acids. In germline, CDR1 is SGHVS, CDR2 FNYEAQ. In DNA, the CDR3 is TGTGCCAGCAGCTCCTACGGTGCAACTAATGAAAAACTGTTTTTT. Amino acid sequence: CASSSYGATNEKLFF.

This clone was recorded only once. The V call is TRBV19, the J call TRBJ1-1; maybe TRBD1 (5 bases). CDR1 and CDR2 (germline): LNHDA, SQIVND (reference sequence). V lost 1 base and J lost 5, with 11 bases in between. The CDR3 length is 14 residues. The CDR3 nucleotides read TGTGCCAGTAGTATAGGCGGGGGATTTACTGAAGCTTTCTTT. Its protein is CASSIGGGFTEAFF.

This clone has more than one count but fewer than ten. The genes are TRBV19 and TRBJ1-5; D might be TRBD1 (5 bases). V was cut by 5 bases and J by 9 bases, with 17 bases left in between. Germline V gene lookup returns CDR1 LNHDA and CDR2 SQIVND (reference sequence). This CDR3 spans 14 amino acids. The CDR3 is CASSVGQPSRPQHF. The CDR3, as DNA: TGTGCCAGTAGTGTGGGGCAGCCCTCTCGGCCCCAGCATTTT. Looking up the rest from reference TRBV19 and TRBJ1-5 gives the full variable domain: DGGITQSPKYLFRKEGQNVTLSCEQNLNHDAMYWYRQDPGQGLRLIYYSQIVNDFQKGDIAEGYSVSREKKESFPLTVTSAQKNPTAFYLCASSVGQPSRPQHFGDGTRLSIL.

The J gene is TRBJ2-7, the V gene TRBV10-3; a weak D match, TRBD2 (5 bases). The V end was cut by 3 bases, the J end by 2 bases, with 14 bases between. In germline, CDR1 is ENHRY, CDR2 SYGVKD. The CDR3 has 15 residues. Here the CDR3 DNA reads TGTGCCATCAGTGATAGCGCGGCCTCCCCCTACGAGCAGTACTTC. It translates to CAISDSAASPYEQYF.

This chain uses TRBV19 with TRBJ2-5; 12 nucleotides agree with TRBD1. The germline V gene encodes CDR1 LNHDA and CDR2 SQIVND (reference sequence). V lost 10 bases, J lost 2 bases, and 5 bases stayed unmatched. The CDR3 loop spans 14 amino acids. CDR3 nucleotide sequence: TGTGCCACAAGGGACAGGGGGCATCAAGAGACCCAGTACTTC. This codes for CATRDRGHQETQYF.

This clone was seen once. The V and J genes are TRBV6-1 and TRBJ2-7; perhaps TRBD2 as D (6 bases). This CDR3 spans 14 amino acids. Looked up from germline, CDR1 is MNHNS and CDR2 is SASEGT. V was pared by 1 base and J by 2 bases, with 9 bases between. In DNA form, the CDR3 reads TGTGCCAGCAGTGAAGTGGAGGGCCCCTACGAGCAGTACTTC. Protein product: CASSEVEGPYEQYF.

Comments on this clone: The junction departs from the called germline gene at one end, perhaps through a read error. The chain couples TRBV10-2 to TRBJ2-1; 9 bases agree with TRBD1. Germline assignment: CDR1 WSHSY and CDR2 SAAADI. The CDR3 spans 15 residues. CDR3 bases: TGCGCCAGCAGGGAGTGGACAGGGGACTACAATGAGCAGTTCTTC. As protein: CASREWTGDYNEQFF.

V is TRBV27 and J is TRBJ2-7, with TRBD2 as a possible D gene (5 bases). V gave up 10 bases and J gave up 1 base, with 11 bases separating them. CDR3 length: 12 amino acids. Germline V gene sequence: CDR1 MNHEY, CDR2 SMNVEV (reference sequence). CDR3 in DNA: TGTGCCACCATGGGAGAATCCTACGAGCAGTACTTC. Translation gives CATMGESYEQYF.

This clone was counted only a few times. The CDR3 coding sequence is TGTGCCAGCAGCTTTTCCGGACAGGCGAACAATCAGCCCCAGCATTTT. Protein product: CASSFSGQANNQPQHF. The chain recombines TRBV11-2 with TRBJ1-5; TRBD1 aligns across 7 bases. J was trimmed by 3 bases and V by 3 bases; bases with no gene match: 8. The CDR3 extends over 16 amino acids. CDR1 SGHAT and CDR2 FQNNGV come from the germline V gene.

The sample holds one count of this clone. The rearrangement joins TRBV16 to TRBJ2-3; perhaps TRBD2 as D (6 bases). V was clipped by 2 bases and J by 1 base, with 10 bases between them. The CDR3 covers 15 residues. CDR1 and CDR2 from the germline V gene are KGHSY and FQNENV. The CDR3 nucleotides are TGTGCCAGCAGCCAAGATACGGGGGGCACAGATACGCAGTATTTT. Translation: CASSQDTGGTDTQYF.

Comments on this clone: Other DNA sequences in the same sample also yield this CDR3. The chain has TRBV7-9 and TRBJ2-7; 10 nucleotides line up with TRBD1. Germline CDR1 SEHNR, CDR2 FQNEAQ (reference sequence). This CDR3 contains 15 residues. J lost 4 bases, V lost 6 bases, and 9 bases had no gene match. CDR3 DNA sequence: TGTGCCAGCAGTTACTGGGGGGACAGGGGATACGAGCAGTACTTC. Translated, it gives CASSYWGDRGYEQYF.

V gene TRBV4-2 combines with J gene TRBJ2-3; D gene ambiguous. This CDR3 has 13 residues. Between the trimmed V and J ends, which lost 4 bases and 3 bases, there was a span of 8 bases. The germline CDR1 and CDR2 sequences are LGHNA and YNFKEQ. This CDR3 is CASSPQITDTQYF. Here the CDR3 DNA reads TGTGCCAGCAGCCCGCAGATTACAGATACGCAGTATTTT.

The chain uses TRBV6-2 or TRBV6-3 and TRBJ2-1; D possibly corresponds to TRBD2 (6 bases). The CDR3 contains 13 residues. CDR1 and CDR2 from the germline V gene are MNHEY and SVGEGT. V lost 2 bases and J 12 bases, leaving 14 bases between the germline ends. The CDR3 reads CASSYMEGNGQFF. DNA of the CDR3: TGTGCCAGCAGTTACATGGAGGGGAACGGGCAGTTCTTC.

V usage is TRBV19 and J usage is TRBJ1-6, with D maybe TRBD1 (5 bases). The CDR3 consists of 13 residues. CDR1 LNHDA and CDR2 SQIVND come from the germline V gene (reference sequence). V gave up 9 bases and J gave up 13 bases, with 19 bases separating them. CDR3 in DNA: TGTGCCAGCCACAAGGCGGGGGAGACGCCCCTCCACTTT. Translation gives CASHKAGETPLHF.

The CDR3 sequence: CASSSDYAGTSYTDTQYF. Here the CDR3 DNA reads TGTGCCAGCAGTTCCGACTACGCCGGGACTAGCTACACAGATACGCAGTATTTT. The V and J genes are TRBV27 and TRBJ2-3; 9 bases line up with TRBD2. The J segment lost 2 bases and the V segment lost 4 bases, leaving 13 bases of the junction unmatched. Germline loops: CDR1 MNHEY, CDR2 SMNVEV (reference sequence). This CDR3 spans 18 amino acids.

This chain uses TRBV7-3 with TRBJ1-5; D uncertain. Between the trimmed V and J ends, which lost 0 bases and 6 bases, there was a span of 6 bases. The CDR3 has 13 amino acids. CDR1 and CDR2 from the germline V gene are SGHTA and FQGTGA. CDR3 loop: CASSLTSGQPQHF. Here the CDR3 DNA reads TGTGCCAGCAGCTTAACGAGTGGTCAGCCCCAGCATTTT.

The chain is built from TRBV6-8 and TRBJ1-5, with D tentatively TRBD1 (5 bases). CDR1 and CDR2 from the germline V gene are MNHGY and SAAAGT. Trimming shortened V by 11 bases and J by 0 bases, and 23 bases separated the two germline ends. The CDR3 totals 17 residues. Written as DNA, the CDR3 is TGTGCCGCCTATTTGAGACAGATGATAGATAGCAATCAGCCCCAGCATTTT. This codes for CAAYLRQMIDSNQPQHF.

The chain employs TRBV27 and TRBJ1-1; TRBD1 might be the D (5 bases). The CDR3 has 16 amino acids. The V gene's germline CDR1 is MNHEY and CDR2 SMNVEV (reference sequence). V was pared by 6 bases and J by 0 bases, with 17 bases between. The CDR3 spells CASSGHRLSMNTEAFF. DNA of the CDR3: TGTGCCAGCAGCGGACATCGGTTGAGCATGAACACTGAAGCTTTCTTT.

This clone was seen just once. The chain recombines TRBV7-2 with TRBJ2-7; 8 bases agree with TRBD2. V was clipped by 5 bases and J by 0 bases; unmatched bases: 9. Germline V gene lookup returns CDR1 SGHTA and CDR2 FQGNSA. The CDR3 length is 16 residues. CDR3 amino acids: CASSPTGGGNSYEQYF. CDR3 coding DNA: TGTGCCAGCAGCCCCACCGGCGGGGGGAACTCCTACGAGCAGTACTTC.

This chain joins TRBV19 and TRBJ1-5, with D possibly being TRBD1 (5 bases). With 6 bases removed from V and 7 bases from J, the gap between germline ends came to 22 bases. Germline V lookup: CDR1 LNHDA, CDR2 SQIVND (reference sequence). CDR3 length: 16 amino acids. The CDR3, as DNA: TGTGCCAGTAGCCCCGGGGGACCTTTAGCTTGGCAGCCCCAGCATTTT. The encoded protein is CASSPGGPLAWQPQHF.

This chain joins TRBV2 and TRBJ2-5; 12 positions agree with TRBD2. Germline V CDR1 and CDR2: SNHLY, FYNNEI. This CDR3 is 16 amino acids long. Trimming took 3 bases from V and 5 from J; bases not matched to a gene: 7. The CDR3: CASSDSLAGGTETQYF. CDR3 bases: TGTGCCAGCAGTGATAGCCTAGCGGGGGGGACGGAGACCCAGTACTTC.